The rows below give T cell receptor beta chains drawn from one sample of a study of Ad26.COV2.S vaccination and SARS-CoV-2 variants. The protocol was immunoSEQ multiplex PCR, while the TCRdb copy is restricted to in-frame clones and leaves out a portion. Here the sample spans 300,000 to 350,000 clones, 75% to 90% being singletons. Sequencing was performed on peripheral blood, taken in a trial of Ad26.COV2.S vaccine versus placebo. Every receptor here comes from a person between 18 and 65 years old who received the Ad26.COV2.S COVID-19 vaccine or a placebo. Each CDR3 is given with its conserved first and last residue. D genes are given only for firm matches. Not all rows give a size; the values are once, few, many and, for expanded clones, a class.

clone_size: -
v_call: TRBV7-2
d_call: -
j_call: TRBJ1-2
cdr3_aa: CASTPAGGAYGYTF
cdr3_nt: TGTGCCAGCACCCCGGCGGGAGGGGCCTATGGCTACACCTTC

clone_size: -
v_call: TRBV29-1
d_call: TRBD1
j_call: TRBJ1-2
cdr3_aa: CSSRGRGYGYTF
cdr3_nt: TGCAGCTCCAGGGGGAGGGGGTATGGCTACACCTTC

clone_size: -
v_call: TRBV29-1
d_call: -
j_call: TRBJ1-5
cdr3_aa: CSVEDGQNQPQHF
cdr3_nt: TGCAGCGTTGAAGATGGACAGAATCAGCCCCAGCATTTT

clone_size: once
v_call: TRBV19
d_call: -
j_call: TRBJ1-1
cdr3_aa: CATEPLWGTEAFF
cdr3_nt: TGTGCCACCGAGCCTCTCTGGGGGACTGAAGCTTTCTTT

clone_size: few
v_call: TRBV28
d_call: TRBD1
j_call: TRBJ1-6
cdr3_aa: CASRTGSYSPLHF
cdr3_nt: TGTGCCAGCAGGACAGGGAGTTATTCACCCCTCCACTTT

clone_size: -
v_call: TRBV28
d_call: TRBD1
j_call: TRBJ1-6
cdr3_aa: CASSTQGNNSPLHF
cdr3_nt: TGTGCCAGCAGTACACAGGGGAATAATTCACCCCTCCACTTT

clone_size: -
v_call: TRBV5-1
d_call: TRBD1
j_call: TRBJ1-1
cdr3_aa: CASSSQGVNTEAFF
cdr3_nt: TGCGCCAGCAGCTCACAGGGGGTGAACACTGAAGCTTTCTTT

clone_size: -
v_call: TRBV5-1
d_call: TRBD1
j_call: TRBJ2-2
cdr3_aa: CASSRGQGATGELFF
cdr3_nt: TGCGCCAGCAGCCGCGGACAGGGGGCTACCGGGGAGCTGTTTTTT

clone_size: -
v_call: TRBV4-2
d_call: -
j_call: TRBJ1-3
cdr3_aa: CASSQDRSGNTIYF
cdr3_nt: TGTGCCAGCAGCCAAGATCGGTCGGGAAACACCATATATTTT

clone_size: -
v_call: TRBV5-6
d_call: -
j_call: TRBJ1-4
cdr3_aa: CASSGEWGHNEKLFF
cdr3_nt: TGTGCCAGCAGCGGGGAGTGGGGGCATAATGAAAAACTGTTTTTT

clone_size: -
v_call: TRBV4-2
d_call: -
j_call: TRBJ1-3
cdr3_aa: CASSQETRSRDGENTIYF
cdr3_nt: TGTGCCAGCAGCCAAGAAACGAGGAGCAGGGATGGAGAAAACACCATATATTTT

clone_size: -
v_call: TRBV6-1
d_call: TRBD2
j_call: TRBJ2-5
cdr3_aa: CASSEPQRGRETQYF
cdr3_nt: TGTGCCAGCAGTGAACCTCAGCGGGGCCGCGAGACCCAGTACTTC

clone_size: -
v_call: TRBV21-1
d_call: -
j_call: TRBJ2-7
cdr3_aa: CASVSGPPYEQYF
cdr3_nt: TGTGCCAGCGTTTCAGGGCCTCCCTACGAGCAGTACTTC

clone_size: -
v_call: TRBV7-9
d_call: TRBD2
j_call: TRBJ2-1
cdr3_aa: CASSTFLAGEGTYNEQFF
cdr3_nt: TGTGCCAGCAGTACCTTTCTAGCGGGAGAGGGCACCTACAATGAGCAGTTCTTC

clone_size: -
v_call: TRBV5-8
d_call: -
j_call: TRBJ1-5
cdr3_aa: CASSLVGSSNQPQHF
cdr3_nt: TGTGCCAGCAGCTTGGTTGGGTCAAGCAATCAGCCCCAGCATTTT

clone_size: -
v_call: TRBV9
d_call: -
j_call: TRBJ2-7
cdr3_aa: CASSEGDTFSHEQYF
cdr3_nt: TGTGCCAGCAGCGAGGGGGACACCTTTTCCCACGAGCAGTACTTC

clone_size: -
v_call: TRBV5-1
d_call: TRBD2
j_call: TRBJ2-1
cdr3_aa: CASSLTSGLYNEQFF
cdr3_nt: TGCGCCAGCAGCTTGACTAGCGGACTTTACAATGAGCAGTTCTTC

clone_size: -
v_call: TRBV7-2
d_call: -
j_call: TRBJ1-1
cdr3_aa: CASSLAGGGGTEAFF
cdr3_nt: TGTGCCAGCAGCTTAGCGGGGGGAGGGGGCACTGAAGCTTTCTTT

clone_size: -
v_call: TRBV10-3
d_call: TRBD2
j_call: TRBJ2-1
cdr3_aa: CAIKGSGGAGEQFF
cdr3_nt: TGTGCCATCAAAGGTAGCGGGGGGGCCGGTGAGCAGTTCTTC

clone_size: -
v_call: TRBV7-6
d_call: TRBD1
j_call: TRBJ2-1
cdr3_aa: CASSLDRDRAYNEQFF
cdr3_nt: TGTGCCAGCAGCTTAGACCGGGACAGGGCCTACAATGAGCAGTTCTTC

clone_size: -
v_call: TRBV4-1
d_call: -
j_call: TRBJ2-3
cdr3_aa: CASSQRRDTDTQYF
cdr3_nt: TGCGCCAGCAGCCAAAGGCGGGACACAGATACGCAGTATTTT

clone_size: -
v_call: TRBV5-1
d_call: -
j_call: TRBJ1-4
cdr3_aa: CASSRTLGGEKLFF
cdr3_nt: TGCGCCAGCAGCCGGACTCTAGGAGGCGAAAAACTGTTTTTT

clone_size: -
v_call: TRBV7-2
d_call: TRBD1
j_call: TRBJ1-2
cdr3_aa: CASSYPGQGAQSGYTF
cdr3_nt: TGTGCCAGCAGCTACCCGGGACAGGGGGCGCAGAGTGGCTACACCTTC

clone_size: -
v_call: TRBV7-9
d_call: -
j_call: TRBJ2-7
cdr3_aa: CASSLEGHYYEQYF
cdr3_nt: TGTGCCAGCAGCTTAGAGGGCCATTACTACGAGCAGTACTTC

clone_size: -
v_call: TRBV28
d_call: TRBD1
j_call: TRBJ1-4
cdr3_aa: CASSSWDRVGKLFF
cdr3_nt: TGTGCCAGCAGTTCTTGGGACAGGGTTGGAAAACTGTTTTTT

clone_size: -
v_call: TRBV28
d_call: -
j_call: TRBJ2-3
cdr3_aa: CASSSGSTDTQYF
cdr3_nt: TGTGCCAGCAGTTCAGGGTCCACAGATACGCAGTATTTT

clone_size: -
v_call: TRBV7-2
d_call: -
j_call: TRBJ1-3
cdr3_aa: CASSLTNFPDAIYF
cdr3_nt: TGTGCCAGCAGCCTGACGAATTTCCCCGACGCCATATATTTT

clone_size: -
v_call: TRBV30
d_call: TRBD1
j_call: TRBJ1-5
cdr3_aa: CAWSSGTVVGNQPQHF
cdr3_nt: TGTGCCTGGAGCTCCGGGACAGTCGTTGGAAATCAGCCCCAGCATTTT